The 9 T cell receptor beta chains below all came from one sample that was sequenced in a study of T cells expressing NK-cell markers. TCRdb re-called the 5' RACE reads and shows each CDR3 protein once, DNA omitted. Its table lists around 280,000 distinct CDR3 sequences. Sequencing was carried out using blood T cells: a sorted CD56 or NKG2C T cell subset, CD4+ or CD8+ T cells, or bulk PBMC T cells (not recorded which). The receptors here all came from a man between 18 and 29 years old in good health.

This chain links TRBV29-1 with TRBJ1-3. The CDR3 is 11 residues long. Germline V gene sequence: CDR1 SQVTM, CDR2 ANQGSEA. CDR3 region: CSATELDTIYF.

This chain uses TRBV20-1 with TRBJ2-3; the TCRdb D gene call, TRBD2, has no DNA to confirm it. The CDR3 has 17 amino acids. CDR1 is DFQATT, CDR2 SNEGSKA, per germline (reference sequence). The CDR3 reads CSARDPGTSFPRDTQYF.

The chain couples TRBV5-1 to TRBJ2-2; the D call from TCRdb, TRBD1, cannot be confirmed without DNA. CDR1 is SGHRS and CDR2 is YFSETQ in the germline V gene. This CDR3 spans 14 amino acids. The CDR3 reads CASSPGQGAWELFF.

The chain recombines TRBV6-1 with TRBJ2-3; the D gene TCRdb calls, TRBD1, cannot be checked with no DNA. This CDR3 has 15 amino acids. The germline gives CDR1 MNHNS, CDR2 SASEGT. CDR3 protein: CASSLRQGVTDTQYF.

The chain couples TRBV5-5 to TRBJ1-5; TCRdb gives TRBD1 as the D gene, but with no DNA this cannot be confirmed. The CDR3 covers 16 residues. Germline V gives CDR1 SGHKS, CDR2 YYEKEE (reference sequence). The CDR3 spells CASSRIVGTGNQPQHF.

V usage is TRBV11-2 and J usage is TRBJ2-1; the D call from TCRdb, TRBD2, cannot be confirmed without DNA. Germline V gives CDR1 SGHAT, CDR2 FQNNGV. CDR3 size: 19 residues. The CDR3 region is CASSKLGTSAPRNYNEQFF.

The chain uses TRBV6-1 and TRBJ2-1; the D gene TCRdb calls, TRBD2, cannot be checked with no DNA. The germline gives CDR1 MNHNS, CDR2 SASEGT. The CDR3 consists of 14 residues. The CDR3 here is CATGRAFSYNEQFF.

The CDR3 loop reads CSAPTTSASYNEQFF. The genes are TRBV20-1 and TRBJ2-1; the D gene TCRdb calls, TRBD2, cannot be checked with no DNA. CDR1 and CDR2 from the germline V gene are DFQATT and SNEGSKA (reference sequence). This CDR3 comprises 15 residues.

The V and J genes are TRBV12-2 and TRBJ1-5; without DNA, the TCRdb call of TRBD1 cannot be checked. TRBV12-2 is flagged as a pseudogene. CDR3 length: 19 residues. The chain's CDR3 is CASRLESRQGERGNQPQHF.